Here is one T cell receptor beta chain with its context. Its target is unknown. This sample is drawn from a study of CD8+ T cells in alopecia areata. Study-level findings and limits: Sequencing of scalp tissue also captures the resident alphabeta T cells of normal skin. Unlike in mice, where it was clearer, TCR sharing across patients was less clear, possibly HLA-related. The study found higher clonality in lesional than normal scalp, especially in alopecia totalis/universalis.

Germline CDR1 and CDR2: SNHLY and FYNNEI. Germline trimming cut 3 bases from V and 3 bases from J; bases unmatched to any gene: 2. This CDR3 is 16 amino acids long. In each case, RNA was isolated and then reverse transcribed into cDNA as the sequencing template. Clones were sequenced by immunoSEQ multiplex PCR, and TCRdb holds only the in-frame ones, with some missing. The table shows roughly 60,000 clones, with roughly 40% occurring only once. From alopecia areata patients, lesional scalp punch biopsies and peripheral blood were collected. Source material: NKG2D-low CD8+ T cells sorted from blood. This receptor was identified in a human donor with alopecia areata. This rearrangement joins TRBV2 to TRBJ2-1; 13 nucleotides match TRBD2. This CDR3 reads CASSDTSGGVYNEQFF. The CDR3 DNA reads as TGTGCCAGCAGTGACACTAGCGGGGGGGTCTACAATGAGCAGTTCTTC.